The rows below give T cell receptor beta chains drawn from one sample of a study of T cells in Graves' hyperthyroidism and ophthalmopathy. TCRdb re-analysed the multiplex PCR reads in MiXCR, keeping a single row per CDR3 protein. The sample has roughly 400,000 distinct CDR3 sequences, more than 20% seen once; the top ten hold about 70%. The specimen sequenced was blood. These TCRs come from a man between 50 and 59 years old with Graves' hyperthyroidism. Both conserved end residues are trimmed from each CDR3. The order of the fields is V gene, J gene, CDR3 protein.

TRBV18	-	ASLTGSAYNEQY
TRBV5-1	TRBJ1-2	ASSLALGGVVGYT
TRBV27	TRBJ2-7	ASSLRGNEQY
TRBV2	TRBJ2-1	ASNRDYSYNEQF
TRBV29-1	TRBJ2-7	SVEDWGSSTHEQY
TRBV6-9	TRBJ1-3	ASSYGQGGTIY
TRBV7-9	TRBJ2-7	ASSPLGSYEQY
TRBV29-1	TRBJ2-7	SAWGPYEQY
TRBV7-3	TRBJ2-3	ASSQDLTDTQY
TRBV12-3/TRBV12-4	TRBJ1-3	ATTPGRGLNERNTIY
TRBV3-1	TRBJ2-5	ASSVAPTGTGETQY
TRBV5-1	TRBJ2-3	ASSSGSTDTQY
TRBV6-5	TRBJ2-7	ASRETSAPSEQY
TRBV28	TRBJ2-1	ASSSRTSGRAKYNEQF
TRBV20-1	TRBJ1-1	SARVIRLMNTEAF
TRBV2	TRBJ2-5	ASSGEGQDQETQY
TRBV6-1	TRBJ2-7	ASRQIGTYEQY
TRBV9	TRBJ2-3	ASSHSGVSGRPGNTQY
TRBV5-1	TRBJ2-7	ASSFWPNGPGSQTYEQY
TRBV7-3	TRBJ1-1	ASSLTPGGTEAF
TRBV5-1	TRBJ1-1	ASSSEPGPRGTEAF
TRBV18	TRBJ2-6	ASSPSKGSSGANVLT
TRBV2	TRBJ1-4	ASSGPRRATNEKLF
TRBV28	TRBJ1-6	ASSSDPGGSPLH
TRBV7-9	TRBJ2-3	ASSLAGRDTDTQY
TRBV25-1	TRBJ2-3	ASSVLTDTQY
TRBV19	TRBJ1-1	ASRGPDTEAF
TRBV28	TRBJ2-1	ASSFGDRQGWEQF
TRBV3-1	TRBJ1-2	ASSQDISGRVGYT
TRBV7-8	TRBJ2-5	ASSPRRTDETQY
TRBV5-5	TRBJ2-1	ASSLAGRRGDEQF
TRBV5-1	TRBJ2-7	ASSLVGDGGYEQY
TRBV15	TRBJ2-7	ATRSSGGYEQY
TRBV11-2	TRBJ2-5	ASSLDLVPETQY
TRBV2	TRBJ1-2	ASSRTVLLGYT
TRBV19	TRBJ1-5	ASTVLGLSNQPQH
TRBV6-1	TRBJ2-7	ASSERIGYPGLTYEQY
TRBV24-1	TRBJ2-1	ATGPTAPHNEQF
TRBV19	TRBJ1-1	ASSPVFRTEAF
TRBV3-1	TRBJ2-1	ASSQDRWESYNEQF
TRBV7-3	TRBJ1-6	ASSLMPEGNSPLH
TRBV6-1	TRBJ1-5	ASSEVPNQPQH
TRBV27	TRBJ2-7	ASRKAGGYYEQY
TRBV11-1	TRBJ2-7	ASSYSGGRTYEQY
TRBV28	TRBJ2-1	ASRSNEQF
TRBV20-1	TRBJ2-7	SASAGTSASYEQY
TRBV28	TRBJ1-6	ASSFSQGENSPLH
TRBV29-1	TRBJ1-1	SVGGSNTEAF
TRBV7-9	TRBJ1-4	ASSQNLWQGQEKLF
TRBV12-3/TRBV12-4	TRBJ2-7	ATSGGSRYEQY
TRBV6-1	TRBJ2-3	ASSVLRETDTQY
TRBV3-1	TRBJ2-7	ASSQGDISYEQY